The 19 T cell receptor beta chains below all came from one sample that was sequenced in a study of brain metastases from non-small cell lung cancer. Profiling relied on immunoSEQ multiplex PCR, and the TCRdb table lists in-frame clones only, not all of them. The repertoire holds a few thousand clones, with roughly 90% as singletons. The specimen sequenced was primary lung tumor tissue. Receptors originate from a donor at least 40 years old with non-small cell lung cancer.

The chain joins TRBV11-3 to TRBJ2-1, with 9 bases that match TRBD1. Germline V gene data show CDR1 as SGHNT and CDR2 as YENEEA. The ends lost 2 bases at V and 4 bases at J; junction bases unmatched: 3. This CDR3 comprises 15 residues. The CDR3 spells CASSLRQGEYNEQFF. In DNA form, the CDR3 reads TGTGCCAGCAGCTTACGACAGGGGGAATACAATGAGCAGTTCTTC. The full variable domain, completed using reference TRBV11-3 and TRBJ2-1, is EAGVVQSPRYKIIEKKQPVAFWCNPISGHNTLYWYLQNLGQGPELLIRYENEEAVDDSQLPKDRFSAERLKGVDSTLKIQPAELGDSAVYLCASSLRQGEYNEQFFGPGTRLTVL.

The CDR3: CASSLTSGGEISGANVLTF. CDR3 nucleotide sequence: TGTGCCAGCAGCTTGACTAGCGGGGGTGAAATCTCTGGGGCCAACGTCCTGACTTTC. The rearrangement links TRBV7-3 to TRBJ2-6, with 12 bases that match TRBD2. This CDR3 has 19 amino acids. V lost 3 bases to trimming and J lost 0 bases; unmatched junction nucleotides: 6. Germline CDR1 reads SGHTA; CDR2 reads FQGTGA.

This clone came up once. The chain is built from TRBV2 and TRBJ2-7; D tentatively fits TRBD1 or TRBD2 (6 bases each). The germline gives CDR1 SNHLY, CDR2 FYNNEI. The CDR3 loop spans 15 amino acids. The V and J ends lost 2 bases and 2 bases respectively, with 13 bases between them. The CDR3 loop reads CASSEWGAMTYEQYF. The CDR3 region has the DNA TGTGCCAGCAGTGAATGGGGGGCGATGACCTACGAGCAGTACTTC.

The chain joins TRBV6-5 to TRBJ1-1; D remains unclear. V gave up 6 bases and J gave up 6 bases, with 11 bases separating them. CDR1 and CDR2 from the germline V gene are MNHEY and SVGAGI. The CDR3 covers 12 residues. The CDR3 loop reads CASRDPGAEAFF. DNA for the CDR3: TGTGCCAGCAGGGATCCGGGCGCTGAAGCTTTCTTT.

V and J are TRBV12-5 and TRBJ1-2; TRBD1 agrees at 9 bases. Trimming took 7 bases from V and 1 from J; bases not matched to a gene: 10. The CDR3 has 16 amino acids. In germline, CDR1 is LGHNT, CDR2 FRNRAP. The CDR3 is CASVQDGQGINYGYTF. The DNA of the CDR3 is TGTGCTAGTGTCCAGGACGGACAGGGGATTAACTATGGCTACACCTTC.

The chain uses TRBV7-3 and TRBJ2-2; 7 bases are a match to TRBD1. CDR3 length: 14 residues. V lost 6 bases and J lost 4; bases outside the gene matches: 5. Germline V gene sequence: CDR1 SGHTA, CDR2 FQGTGA. In DNA, the CDR3 is TGTGCCAGCAGAGGCAGGGGGAGCACCGGGGAGCTGTTTTTT. Translating it yields CASRGRGSTGELFF.

V is TRBV30 and J is TRBJ1-5; TRBD1 matches at 9 bases. CDR3 length equals 13 residues. With 2 bases clipped from V and 8 bases from J, the junction kept 4 bases outside the gene matches. Germline loops: CDR1 GTSNPN, CDR2 SVGIG (reference sequence). CDR3 sequence (DNA): TGTGCCTGGAGTCCACAGGGGGCCGAGCCCCAGCATTTT. Residues: CAWSPQGAEPQHF.

The V call is TRBV5-1, the J call TRBJ1-1; D unclear. The CDR3 length is 13 residues. Per the germline V gene, CDR1 is SGHRS and CDR2 is YFSETQ. Deletions cut 0 bases from V and 3 bases from J, with 6 bases between. In DNA form, the CDR3 reads TGCGCCAGCAGCTTGGACGGATACACTGAAGCTTTCTTT. Residues: CASSLDGYTEAFF.

This chain connects TRBV9 to TRBJ2-3; D is uncertain. Between the trimmed V and J ends, which lost 5 bases and 0 bases, there was a span of 7 bases. CDR1 and CDR2 from the germline V gene are SGDLS and YYNGEE. The CDR3 sequence is 13 residues long. This CDR3 reads CASSLGSTDTQYF. In DNA, the CDR3 is TGTGCCAGCAGTCTCGGGAGCACAGATACGCAGTATTTT. Full variable domain (missing parts from reference TRBV9 and TRBJ2-3): DSGVTQTPKHLITATGQRVTLRCSPRSGDLSVYWYQQSLDQGLQFLIQYYNGEERAKGNILERFSAQQFPDLHSELNLSSLELGDSALYFCASSLGSTDTQYFGPGTRLTVL.

This chain joins TRBV27 and TRBJ2-7, with D perhaps TRBD2 (5 bases). Trimming removed 5 bases from V and 8 bases from J, with 16 bases in between. The germline gives CDR1 MNHEY, CDR2 SMNVEV (reference sequence). CDR3 length: 13 residues. This chain's CDR3 is CASSRTAPVKQYF. The CDR3 region has the DNA TGTGCCAGCAGTAGGACTGCCCCAGTGAAGCAGTACTTC.

This sequence joins TRBV18 and TRBJ1-2, with D possibly matching TRBD1 (5 bases). V was trimmed by 3 bases and J by 7 bases, leaving 15 bases between them. CDR1 KGHSH and CDR2 LQKENI come from the germline V gene. The CDR3 has 14 amino acids. CDR3 sequence (DNA): TGTGCCAGCTCACCCCCAACGTTCAGGGCTGGCTACACCTTC. This encodes CASSPPTFRAGYTF.

CDR3 in amino acids: CASSLEGMNTEAFF. The CDR3 DNA sequence: TGTGCCAGCAGCTTAGAGGGCATGAACACTGAAGCTTTCTTT. This chain connects TRBV7-3 to TRBJ1-1; no clear D gene. V lost 2 bases, J lost 0 bases, and 7 bases lay in between. The CDR3 sequence is 14 residues long. The germline V gene encodes CDR1 SGHTA and CDR2 FQGTGA.

This clone appeared once. The chain recombines TRBV6-6 with TRBJ2-7, with TRBD2 as a possible D gene (6 bases). Trimming took off 4 bases at V and 0 bases at J, with 16 bases between the two ends. The germline gives CDR1 MNHNY, CDR2 SVGAGI (reference sequence). This CDR3 is built from 16 residues. CDR3 in DNA: TGTGCCAGCAGTTCGGGCCATTGGACTAACTCCTACGAGCAGTACTTC. As protein: CASSSGHWTNSYEQYF.

The chain combines TRBV27 with TRBJ2-2; TRBD2 matches 9 bases. The CDR3 extends over 15 amino acids. Germline V lookup: CDR1 MNHEY, CDR2 SMNVEV (reference sequence). V trimming: 6 bases; J trimming: 5 bases; junction bases outside the gene matches: 7. In DNA form, the CDR3 reads TGTGCCAGCAGCACCTCGGGACTAGCTACCGGGGAGCTGTTTTTT. It specifies CASSTSGLATGELFF.

This chain uses TRBV14 with TRBJ1-2; D gene unclear. This CDR3 is built from 13 residues. CDR1 SGHDN and CDR2 FVKESK come from the germline V gene. V lost 0 bases, J lost 8 bases, and 10 bases lay in between. The CDR3 DNA reads TGTGCCAGCAGCCAAGAGCTTTCGAGGGGCTACACCTTC. It is translated as CASSQELSRGYTF.

The V and J genes are TRBV5-1 and TRBJ2-7; D assignment may be TRBD1 or TRBD2 (5 bases each). Trimming took 2 bases from V and 4 from J, leaving 10 bases between them. CDR1 is SGHRS, CDR2 YFSETQ, per germline. The CDR3 totals 13 residues. For the CDR3, the DNA is TGCGCCAGCAGCTTCCGGGGCACGTACGAGCAGTACTTC. Protein product: CASSFRGTYEQYF.

The chain carries TRBV2 and TRBJ2-3; 11 bases align to TRBD2. CDR3 length: 14 amino acids. The trim removed 4 bases at V and 5 bases at J, leaving 2 bases unmatched. CDR1 SNHLY and CDR2 FYNNEI come from the germline V gene. The CDR3 reads CASSVTSGRDTQYF. The CDR3 DNA sequence: TGTGCCAGCAGTGTCACTAGCGGGAGAGATACGCAGTATTTT. The variable domain in full, completed from reference TRBV2 and TRBJ2-3, reads EPEVTQTPSHQVTQMGQEVILRCVPISNHLYFYWYRQILGQKVEFLVSFYNNEISEKSEIFDDQFSVERPDGSNFTLKIRSTKLEDSAMYFCASSVTSGRDTQYFGPGTRLTVL.

V and J are TRBV18 and TRBJ1-3, with D unclear. This CDR3 region has 15 residues. Deletions cut 0 bases from V and 5 bases from J, with 11 bases between. CDR1 KGHSH and CDR2 LQKENI come from the germline V gene. This CDR3 reads CASSPPSESRNTIYF. The CDR3 nucleotides read TGTGCCAGCTCACCACCGTCCGAAAGCCGAAACACCATATATTTT.

This clone was picked up one time. The CDR3 nucleotides are TGTGCCAGCAGGGCAGGGGCGGCCGGGGAGCTGTTTTTT. Translation gives CASRAGAAGELFF. This sequence joins TRBV2 and TRBJ2-2, with a weak D call TRBD1 (6 bases). V was shortened by 6 bases and J by 6 bases, with 11 bases between the two germline ends. This CDR3 is built from 13 residues. CDR1 is SNHLY and CDR2 is FYNNEI in the germline V gene. The full variable domain, completed using reference TRBV2 and TRBJ2-2, is EPEVTQTPSHQVTQMGQEVILRCVPISNHLYFYWYRQILGQKVEFLVSFYNNEISEKSEIFDDQFSVERPDGSNFTLKIRSTKLEDSAMYFCASRAGAAGELFFGEGSRLTVL.